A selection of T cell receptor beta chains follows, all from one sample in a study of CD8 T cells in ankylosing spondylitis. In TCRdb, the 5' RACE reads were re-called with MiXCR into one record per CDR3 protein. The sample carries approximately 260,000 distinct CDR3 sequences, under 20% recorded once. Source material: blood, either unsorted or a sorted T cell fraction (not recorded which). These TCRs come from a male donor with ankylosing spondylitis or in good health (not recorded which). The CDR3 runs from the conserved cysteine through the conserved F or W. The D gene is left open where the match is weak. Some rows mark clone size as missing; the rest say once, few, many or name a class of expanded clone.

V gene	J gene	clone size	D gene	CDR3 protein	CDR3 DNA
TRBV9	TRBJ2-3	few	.	CASSVGGVWADTQYF	TGTGCCAGCAGCGTAGGGGGGGTGTGGGCAGATACGCAGTATTTT
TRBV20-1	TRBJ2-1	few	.	CSASPIDRINEQFF	TGCAGTGCTAGCCCAATCGATAGAATCAATGAGCAGTTCTTC
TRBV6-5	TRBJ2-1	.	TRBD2	CASSWREGQGEQFF	TGTGCCAGCAGTTGGCGGGAGGGCCAAGGTGAGCAGTTCTTC
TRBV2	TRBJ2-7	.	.	CASSEGLGDEQYF	TGTGCCAGCAGTGAAGGTTTAGGTGACGAGCAGTACTTC
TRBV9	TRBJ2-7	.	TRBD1	CASSVGTGGHYEQYF	TGTGCCAGCAGCGTAGGCACAGGGGGACACTACGAGCAGTACTTC
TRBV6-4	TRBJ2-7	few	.	CAPSSDEQYF	TGTGCCCCCTCGAGTGACGAGCAGTACTTC
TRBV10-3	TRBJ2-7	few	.	CAISEYDREGDEQYF	TGTGCCATCAGTGAGTACGACAGGGAGGGGGACGAGCAGTACTTC
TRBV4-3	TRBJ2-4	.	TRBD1	CASSHSRAETGVAKNIQYF	TGCGCCAGCAGCCATTCGAGAGCCGAGACAGGGGTTGCCAAAAACATTCAGTACTTC
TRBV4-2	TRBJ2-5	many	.	CASSQEETKTQYF	TGTGCCAGCAGCCAAGAAGAAACGAAGACCCAGTACTTC
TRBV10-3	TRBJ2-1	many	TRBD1	CAISGDRVHNEQFF	TGTGCCATCAGCGGGGACAGGGTCCACAATGAGCAGTTCTTC
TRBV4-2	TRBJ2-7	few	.	CASSQEEVNEQYF	TGTGCCAGCAGCCAAGAGGAAGTTAACGAGCAGTACTTC
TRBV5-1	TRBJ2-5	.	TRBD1	CASSFRDRYQETQYF	TGCGCCAGCAGCTTTCGGGACAGGTACCAAGAGACCCAGTACTTC
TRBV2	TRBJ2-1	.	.	CASTTRGAYNEQFF	TGTGCCAGCACTACTAGGGGGGCCTACAATGAGCAGTTCTTC
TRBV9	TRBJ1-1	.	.	CASTLGGVDTEAFF	TGTGCCAGCACCCTAGGGGGAGTGGACACTGAAGCTTTCTTT
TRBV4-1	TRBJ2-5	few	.	CASSQDSYPSQETQYF	TGCGCCAGCAGCCAAGATTCTTACCCGTCGCAAGAGACCCAGTACTTC
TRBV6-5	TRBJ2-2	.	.	CASSYGQAGAGELFF	TGTGCCAGCAGTTACGGGCAGGCCGGCGCCGGGGAGCTGTTTTTT
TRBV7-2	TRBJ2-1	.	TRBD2	CASSFPWTSGSSYNEQFF	TGTGCCAGCAGCTTCCCTTGGACTAGCGGGAGCTCCTACAATGAGCAGTTCTTC
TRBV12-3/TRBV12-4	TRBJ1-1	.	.	CASSLAGESEAFF	TGTGCCAGCAGTTTAGCAGGGGAATCTGAAGCTTTCTTT
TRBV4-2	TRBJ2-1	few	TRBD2	CASSQDEGLAGYMRGSYNEQFF	TGTGCCAGCAGCCAAGACGAAGGACTAGCGGGATATATGCGGGGCTCCTACAATGAGCAGTTCTTC
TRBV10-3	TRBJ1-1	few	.	CAISEGTEATEAFF	TGTGCCATCAGTGAGGGCACCGAAGCCACTGAAGCTTTCTTT
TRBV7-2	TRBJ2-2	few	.	CASSNIGAGELFF	TGTGCCAGCAGCAACATTGGGGCCGGGGAGCTGTTTTTT
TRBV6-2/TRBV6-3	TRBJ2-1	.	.	CASSPGTQQFF	TGTGCCAGCAGCCCCGGGACTCAGCAGTTCTTC
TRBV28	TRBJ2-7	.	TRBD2	CASSRQASGSLREQYF	TGTGCCAGCAGCCGGCAGGCTAGCGGGAGTCTCCGCGAGCAGTACTTC
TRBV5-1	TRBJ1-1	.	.	CASSLEAGRDTEAFF	TGCGCCAGCAGCTTGGAGGCAGGGAGGGACACTGAAGCTTTCTTT
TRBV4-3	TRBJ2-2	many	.	CASSQDSLAGELFF	TGCGCCAGCAGCCAAGACAGCTTAGCCGGGGAGCTGTTTTTT
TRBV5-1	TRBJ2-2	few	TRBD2	CASSPGTSYIGELFF	TGCGCCAGCAGCCCCGGGACTAGTTACATCGGGGAGCTGTTTTTT
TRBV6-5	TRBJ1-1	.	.	CASSYPNSGVNAFF	TGTGCCAGCAGTTACCCCAACTCCGGGGTCAATGCTTTCTTT
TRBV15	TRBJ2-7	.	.	CATSSEMGDYEQYF	TGTGCCACCAGCAGTGAAATGGGGGATTACGAGCAGTACTTC
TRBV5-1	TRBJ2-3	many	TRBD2	CASSLGTSGSRVDTQYF	TGCGCCAGCAGCCTGGGGACTAGCGGGAGCCGGGTCGATACGCAGTATTTT
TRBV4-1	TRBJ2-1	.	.	CASSQVPPYEVSYNEQFF	TGCGCCAGCAGCCAAGTTCCCCCTTATGAGGTCTCCTACAATGAGCAGTTCTTC
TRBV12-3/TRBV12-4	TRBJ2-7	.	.	CATRSSSSYEQYF	TGTGCCACCAGGAGTTCGAGCTCCTACGAGCAGTACTTC
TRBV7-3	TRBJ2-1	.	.	CASRSGVGNEQFF	TGTGCCAGCAGATCTGGGGTTGGCAATGAGCAGTTCTTC
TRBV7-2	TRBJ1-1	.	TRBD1	CASTNPGQGHPEAFF	TGTGCCAGCACCAACCCGGGACAGGGGCACCCTGAAGCTTTCTTT
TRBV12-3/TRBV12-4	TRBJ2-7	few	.	CASSSGGRWEQYF	TGTGCCAGCAGTTCTGGGGGGCGCTGGGAGCAGTACTTC
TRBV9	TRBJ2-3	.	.	CASRKDGDTQYF	TGTGCCAGCCGCAAGGACGGGGATACGCAGTATTTT
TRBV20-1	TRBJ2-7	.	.	CSASFFRTPYEQYF	TGCAGTGCTAGCTTTTTCAGAACCCCCTACGAGCAGTACTTC
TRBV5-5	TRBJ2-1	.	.	CASEALGSEQFF	TGTGCTTCGGAGGCGCTGGGTTCTGAGCAGTTCTTC
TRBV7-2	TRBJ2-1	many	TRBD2	CASSLAGGGGRLRQFF	TGTGCCAGCAGCTTAGCAGGTGGTGGCGGGAGACTGCGGCAGTTCTTC
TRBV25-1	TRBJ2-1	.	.	CASSASLSSYNEQFF	TGTGCCAGCAGTGCATCGCTTAGCTCCTACAATGAGCAGTTCTTC
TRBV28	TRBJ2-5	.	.	CASSLQFGEVPYQETQYF	TGTGCCAGCAGTCTACAATTTGGGGAGGTCCCGTACCAAGAGACCCAGTACTTC
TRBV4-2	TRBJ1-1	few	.	CASSQERRQRTEAFF	TGTGCCAGCAGCCAAGAGCGGAGGCAGCGCACTGAAGCTTTCTTT
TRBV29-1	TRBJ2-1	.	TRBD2	CSVTTSGRQFF	TGCAGCGTTACGACTAGCGGGAGACAGTTCTTC
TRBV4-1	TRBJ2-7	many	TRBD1	CASSQEGGQGYEQYF	TGCGCCAGCAGCCAAGAAGGGGGACAGGGATACGAGCAGTACTTC
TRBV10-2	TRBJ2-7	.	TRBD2	CASKGSVLGLAGVMNEQYF	TGCGCCAGCAAAGGGAGTGTCCTGGGACTAGCGGGAGTAATGAACGAGCAGTACTTC
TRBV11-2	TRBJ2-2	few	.	CASSYLRTGELFF	TGTGCCAGCAGCTACCTGCGCACCGGGGAGCTGTTTTTT
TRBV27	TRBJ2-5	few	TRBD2	CASSSGLAGDGEETQYF	TGTGCCAGCAGCAGTGGACTAGCGGGAGATGGGGAAGAGACCCAGTACTTC
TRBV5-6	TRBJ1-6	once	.	CASSLQGWDSPLHF	TGTGCCAGCAGCTTGCAGGGGTGGGATTCACCCCTCCACTTT
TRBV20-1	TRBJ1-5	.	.	CSANLYDQPQHF	TGCAGTGCAAACCTATACGATCAGCCCCAGCATTTT
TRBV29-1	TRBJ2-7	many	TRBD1	CSAMTGGAEQYF	TGCAGCGCCATGACAGGGGGCGCCGAGCAGTACTTC
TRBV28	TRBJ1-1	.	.	CATRGYTEAFF	TGTGCCACCCGGGGGTACACTGAAGCTTTCTTT
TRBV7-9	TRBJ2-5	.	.	CASSLGLRGAETQYF	TGTGCCAGCAGCTTAGGACTCCGGGGGGCAGAGACCCAGTACTTC
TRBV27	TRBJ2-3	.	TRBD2	CASSLGLAVATDTQYF	TGTGCCAGCAGTTTAGGACTAGCGGTAGCCACAGATACGCAGTATTTT
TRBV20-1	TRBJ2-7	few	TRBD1	CSAPGTGASYEQYF	TGCAGTGCTCCCGGGACAGGGGCCTCCTACGAGCAGTACTTC
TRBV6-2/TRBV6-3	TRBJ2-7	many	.	CASSPQDITYEQYF	TGTGCCAGCAGCCCACAGGACATTACCTACGAGCAGTACTTC
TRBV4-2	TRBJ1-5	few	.	CASSQEASNQPQHF	TGTGCCAGCAGCCAAGAAGCTAGCAATCAGCCCCAGCATTTT